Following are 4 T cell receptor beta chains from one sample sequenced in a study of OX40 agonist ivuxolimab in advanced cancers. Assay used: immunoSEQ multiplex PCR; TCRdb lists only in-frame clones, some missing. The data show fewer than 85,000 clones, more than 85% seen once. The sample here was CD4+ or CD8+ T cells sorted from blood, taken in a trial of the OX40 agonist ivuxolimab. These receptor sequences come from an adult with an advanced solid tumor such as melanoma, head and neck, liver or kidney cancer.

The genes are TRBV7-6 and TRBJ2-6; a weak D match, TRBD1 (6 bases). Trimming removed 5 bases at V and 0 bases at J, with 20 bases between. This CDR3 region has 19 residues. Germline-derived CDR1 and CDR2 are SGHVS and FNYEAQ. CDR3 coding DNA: TGTGCCAGCAGCGCGAGATTCAGGGGTCCAAGCTCTGGGGCCAACGTCCTGACTTTC. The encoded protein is CASSARFRGPSSGANVLTF.

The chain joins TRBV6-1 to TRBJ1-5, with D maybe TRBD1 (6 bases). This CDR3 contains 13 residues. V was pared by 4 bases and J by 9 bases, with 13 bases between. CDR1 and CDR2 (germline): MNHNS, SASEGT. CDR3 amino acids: CASSATGNVPQHF. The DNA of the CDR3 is TGTGCCAGCAGTGCAACAGGGAACGTGCCCCAGCATTTT.

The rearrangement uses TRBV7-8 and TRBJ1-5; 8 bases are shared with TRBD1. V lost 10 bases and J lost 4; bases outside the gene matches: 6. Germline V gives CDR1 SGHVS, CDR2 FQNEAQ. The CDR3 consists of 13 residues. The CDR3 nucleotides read TGTGCCACTAACCGGGACAGGAATCAGCCCCAGCATTTT. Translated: CATNRDRNQPQHF.

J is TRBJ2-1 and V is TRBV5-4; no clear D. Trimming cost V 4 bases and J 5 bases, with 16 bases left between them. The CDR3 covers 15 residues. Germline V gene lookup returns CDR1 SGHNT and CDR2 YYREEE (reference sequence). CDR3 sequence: CASSLPARSDNEQFF. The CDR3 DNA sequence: TGTGCCAGCAGCCTTCCGGCTCGATCCGACAATGAGCAGTTCTTC.